Here is one T cell receptor beta chain with its context. Its antigen is still unknown. Germline trimming cut 4 bases from V and 6 bases from J; bases unmatched to any gene: 4. The germline V gene has CDR1 SEHNR and CDR2 FQNEAQ (reference sequence). The CDR3 is 14 amino acids. With 60 Vbeta and 13 Jbeta primers, the PCR was carried out. Here immunoSEQ multiplex PCR was the method, and the copy in TCRdb shows in-frame clones only, minus some. The table shows roughly 140,000 clones, with 60% to 80% occurring only once. This sample stems from a study of cytomegalovirus exposure and HLA in healthy donors. General observations from the study: The authors later found TCR association rates varying by HLA locus, with DRB1 most and HLA-C fewest. In an earlier analysis, in under 700 donors, most V segments appeared productive either ~90% or ~30% of the time. Cytomegalovirus-associated status was assigned to more than 150 TCR beta chains.

This receptor was taken from a woman under 40 in good health and CMV-seronegative. The source material was PBMCs. The chain employs TRBV7-9 and TRBJ1-5, with 9 bases identical to TRBD1. CDR3 sequence: CASSSGQGGQPQHF. As DNA, the CDR3 is TGTGCCAGCAGCTCGGGACAGGGAGGTCAGCCCCAGCATTTT.